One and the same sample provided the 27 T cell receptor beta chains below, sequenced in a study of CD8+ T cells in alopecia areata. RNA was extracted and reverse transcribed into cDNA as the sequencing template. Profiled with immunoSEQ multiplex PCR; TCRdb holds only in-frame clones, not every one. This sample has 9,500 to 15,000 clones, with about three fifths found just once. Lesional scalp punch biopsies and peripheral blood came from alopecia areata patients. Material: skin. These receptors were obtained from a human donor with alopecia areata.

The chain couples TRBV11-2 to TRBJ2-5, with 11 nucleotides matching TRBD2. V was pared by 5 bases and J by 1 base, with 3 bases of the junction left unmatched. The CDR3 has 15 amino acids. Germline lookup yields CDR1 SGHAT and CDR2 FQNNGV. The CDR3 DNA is TGTGCCAGCAGCCGTCTAGCGGGAGGCCAAGAGACCCAGTACTTC. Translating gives CASSRLAGGQETQYF.

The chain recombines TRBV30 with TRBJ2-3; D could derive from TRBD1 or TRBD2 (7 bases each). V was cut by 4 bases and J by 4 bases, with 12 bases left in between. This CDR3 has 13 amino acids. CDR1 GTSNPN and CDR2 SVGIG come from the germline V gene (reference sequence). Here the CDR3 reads CAWTQGRADTQYF. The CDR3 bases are TGTGCCTGGACACAGGGGAGGGCAGATACGCAGTATTTT.

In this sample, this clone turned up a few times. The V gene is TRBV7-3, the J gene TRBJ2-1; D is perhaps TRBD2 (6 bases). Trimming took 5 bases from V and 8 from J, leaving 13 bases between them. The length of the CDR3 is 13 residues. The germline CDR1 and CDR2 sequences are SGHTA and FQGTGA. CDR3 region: CASSPPRGDEQFF. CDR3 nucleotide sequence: TGTGCCAGCAGCCCGCCGCGGGGTGATGAGCAGTTCTTC.

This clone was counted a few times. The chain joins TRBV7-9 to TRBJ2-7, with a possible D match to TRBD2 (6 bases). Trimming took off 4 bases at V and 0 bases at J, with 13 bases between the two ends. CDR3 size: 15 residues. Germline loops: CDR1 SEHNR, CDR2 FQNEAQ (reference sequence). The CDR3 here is CASSSQGTGSYEQYF. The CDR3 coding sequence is TGTGCCAGCAGCTCCCAAGGGACTGGCTCCTACGAGCAGTACTTC.

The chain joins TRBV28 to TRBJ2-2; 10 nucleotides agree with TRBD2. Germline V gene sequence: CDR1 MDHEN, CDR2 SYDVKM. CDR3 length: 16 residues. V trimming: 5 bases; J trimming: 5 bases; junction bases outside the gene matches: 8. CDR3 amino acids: CASSPIGLAVTGELFF. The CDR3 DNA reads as TGTGCCAGCAGTCCGATAGGACTAGCGGTGACCGGGGAGCTGTTTTTT.

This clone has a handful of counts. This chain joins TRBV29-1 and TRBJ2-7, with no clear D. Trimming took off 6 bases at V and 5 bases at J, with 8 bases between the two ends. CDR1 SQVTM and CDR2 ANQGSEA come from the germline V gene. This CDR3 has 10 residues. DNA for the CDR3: TGCAGCGTAGGCAGCCACGAGCAGTACTTC. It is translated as CSVGSHEQYF.

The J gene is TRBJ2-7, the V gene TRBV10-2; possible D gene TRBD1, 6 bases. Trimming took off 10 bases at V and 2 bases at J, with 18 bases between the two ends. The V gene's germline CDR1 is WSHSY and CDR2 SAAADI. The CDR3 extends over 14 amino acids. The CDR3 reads CATQQDSLAYEQYF. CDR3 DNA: TGCGCCACCCAACAGGACAGCCTTGCCTACGAGCAGTACTTC.

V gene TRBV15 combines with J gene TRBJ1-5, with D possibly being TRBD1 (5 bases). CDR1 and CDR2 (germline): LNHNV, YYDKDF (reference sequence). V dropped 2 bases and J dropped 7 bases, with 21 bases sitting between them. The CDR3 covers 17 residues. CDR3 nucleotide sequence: TGTGCCACCAGCAGATCACCGGGACGGACTAATCGGCAGCCCCAGCATTTT. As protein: CATSRSPGRTNRQPQHF. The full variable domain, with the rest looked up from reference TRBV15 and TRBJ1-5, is DAMVIQNPRYQVTQFGKPVTLSCSQTLNHNVMYWYQQKSSQAPKLLFHYYDKDFNNEADTPDNFQSRRPNTSFCFLDIRSPGLGDTAMYLCATSRSPGRTNRQPQHFGDGTRLSIL.

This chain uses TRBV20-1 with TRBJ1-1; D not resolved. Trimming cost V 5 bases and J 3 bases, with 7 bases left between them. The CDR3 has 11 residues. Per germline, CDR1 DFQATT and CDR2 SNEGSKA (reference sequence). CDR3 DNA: TGCAGTGCTGGAGCTTACACTGAAGCTTTCTTT. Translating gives CSAGAYTEAFF.

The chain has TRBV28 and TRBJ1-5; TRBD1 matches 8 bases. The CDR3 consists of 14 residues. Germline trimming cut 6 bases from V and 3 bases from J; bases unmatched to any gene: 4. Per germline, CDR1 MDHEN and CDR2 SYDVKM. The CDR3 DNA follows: TGTGCCAGCAGCCCGGGACAGGTCAATCAGCCCCAGCATTTT. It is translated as CASSPGQVNQPQHF.

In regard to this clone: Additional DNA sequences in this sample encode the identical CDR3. In nucleotides, the CDR3 is TGTGCCAGCAGCTTAGTTGCGGGAGGCTCCTACGAGCAGTACTTC. This encodes CASSLVAGGSYEQYF. The gene calls are TRBV7-2 and TRBJ2-7, with TRBD2 matching over 8 bases. This CDR3 is built from 15 residues. The germline V gene encodes CDR1 SGHTA and CDR2 FQGNSA. The V and J ends lost 1 base and 0 bases, in that order; junction bases with no gene match: 2.

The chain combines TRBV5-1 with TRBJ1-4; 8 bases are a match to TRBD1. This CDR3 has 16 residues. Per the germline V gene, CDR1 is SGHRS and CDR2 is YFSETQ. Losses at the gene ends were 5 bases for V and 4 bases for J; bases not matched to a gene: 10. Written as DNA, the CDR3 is TGCGCCAGCAGGCATGACAGGGGCGCTTTTAATGAAAAACTGTTTTTT. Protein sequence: CASRHDRGAFNEKLFF.

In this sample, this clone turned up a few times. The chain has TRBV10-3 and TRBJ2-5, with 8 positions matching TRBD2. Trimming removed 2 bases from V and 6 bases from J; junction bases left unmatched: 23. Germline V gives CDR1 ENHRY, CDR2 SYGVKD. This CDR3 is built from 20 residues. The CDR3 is CAISEPIQDGRAFFEQTQYF. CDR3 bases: TGTGCCATCAGTGAGCCGATACAGGACGGGAGGGCCTTTTTCGAGCAGACCCAGTACTTC.

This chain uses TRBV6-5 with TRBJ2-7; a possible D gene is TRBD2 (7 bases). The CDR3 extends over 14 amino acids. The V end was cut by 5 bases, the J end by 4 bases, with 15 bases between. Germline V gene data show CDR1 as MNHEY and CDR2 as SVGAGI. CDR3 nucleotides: TGTGCCAGCAGTGAAATAGGGAGGGGGTACGAGCAGTACTTC. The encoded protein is CASSEIGRGYEQYF.

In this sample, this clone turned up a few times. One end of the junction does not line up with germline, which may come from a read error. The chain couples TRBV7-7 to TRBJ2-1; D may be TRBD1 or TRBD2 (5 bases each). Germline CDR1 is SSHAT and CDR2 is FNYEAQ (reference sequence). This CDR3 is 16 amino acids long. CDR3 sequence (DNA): TGTGCTAGCAGCCCCTACCGGGACGGAGGATACAATGAGCAGTTCTTC. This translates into CASSPYRDGGYNEQFF. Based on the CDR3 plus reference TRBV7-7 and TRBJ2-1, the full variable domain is GAGVSQSPRYKVTKRGQDVTLRCDPISSHATLYWYQQALGQGPEFLTYFNYEAQPDKSGLPSDRFSAERPEGSISTLTIQRTEQRDSAMYRCASSPYRDGGYNEQFFGPGTRLTVL.

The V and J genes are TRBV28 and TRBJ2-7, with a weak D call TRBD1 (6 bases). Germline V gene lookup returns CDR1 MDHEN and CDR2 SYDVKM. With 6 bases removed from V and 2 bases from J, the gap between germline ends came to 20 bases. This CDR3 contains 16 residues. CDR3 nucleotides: TGTGCCAGCAGCCACCAAATCTTCCAGGGGACCTACGAGCAGTACTTC. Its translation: CASSHQIFQGTYEQYF.

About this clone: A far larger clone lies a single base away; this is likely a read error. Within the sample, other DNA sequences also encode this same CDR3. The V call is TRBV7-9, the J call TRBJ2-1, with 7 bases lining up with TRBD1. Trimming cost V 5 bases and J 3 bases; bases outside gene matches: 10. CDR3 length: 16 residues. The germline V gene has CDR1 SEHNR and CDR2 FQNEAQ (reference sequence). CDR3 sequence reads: CASSQGYRGFYNEQFF. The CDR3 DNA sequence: TGTGCCAGCAGCCAAGGATACAGGGGTTTCTACAATGAGCAGTTCTTC.

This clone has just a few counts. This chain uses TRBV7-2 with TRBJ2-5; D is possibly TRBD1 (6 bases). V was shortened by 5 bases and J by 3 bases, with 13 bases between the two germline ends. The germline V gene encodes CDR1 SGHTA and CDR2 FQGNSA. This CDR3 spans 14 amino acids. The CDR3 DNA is TGTGCCAGCAGCCCCCGCCGGGACAAAGAGACCCAGTACTTC. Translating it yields CASSPRRDKETQYF.

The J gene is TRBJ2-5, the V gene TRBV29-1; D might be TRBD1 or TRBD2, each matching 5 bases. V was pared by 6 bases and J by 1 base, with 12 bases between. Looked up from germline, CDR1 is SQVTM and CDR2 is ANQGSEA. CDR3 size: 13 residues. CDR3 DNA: TGCAGCGTGCACAAAGGGACCCAAGAGACCCAGTACTTC. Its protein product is CSVHKGTQETQYF.

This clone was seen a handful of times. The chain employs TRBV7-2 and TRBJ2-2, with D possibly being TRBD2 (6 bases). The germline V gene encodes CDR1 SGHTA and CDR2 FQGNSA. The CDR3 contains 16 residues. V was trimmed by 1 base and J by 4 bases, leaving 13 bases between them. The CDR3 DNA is TGTGCCAGCAGCTTAGTTGCCGGGAGTATCACCGGGGAGCTGTTTTTT. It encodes CASSLVAGSITGELFF.

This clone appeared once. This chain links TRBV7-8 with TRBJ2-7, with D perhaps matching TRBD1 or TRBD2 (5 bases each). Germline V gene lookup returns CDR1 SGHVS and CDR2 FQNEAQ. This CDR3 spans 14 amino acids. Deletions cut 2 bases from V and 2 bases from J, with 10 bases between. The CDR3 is CASSLFGGAYEQYF. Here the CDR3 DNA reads TGTGCCAGCAGCTTATTTGGGGGAGCCTACGAGCAGTACTTC.

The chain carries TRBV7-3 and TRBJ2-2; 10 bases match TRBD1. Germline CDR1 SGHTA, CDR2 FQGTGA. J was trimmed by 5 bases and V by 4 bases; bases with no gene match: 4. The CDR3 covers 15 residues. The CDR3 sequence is CASSSGTGVTGELFF. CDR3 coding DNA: TGTGCCAGCAGCTCCGGGACAGGGGTGACCGGGGAGCTGTTTTTT.

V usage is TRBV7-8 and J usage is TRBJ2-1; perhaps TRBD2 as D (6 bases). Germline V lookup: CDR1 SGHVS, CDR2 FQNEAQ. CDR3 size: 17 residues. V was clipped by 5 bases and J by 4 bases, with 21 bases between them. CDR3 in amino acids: CASSTPGSGLGYNEQFF. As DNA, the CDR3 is TGTGCCAGCAGCACACCAGGGAGCGGGCTTGGATACAATGAGCAGTTCTTC.

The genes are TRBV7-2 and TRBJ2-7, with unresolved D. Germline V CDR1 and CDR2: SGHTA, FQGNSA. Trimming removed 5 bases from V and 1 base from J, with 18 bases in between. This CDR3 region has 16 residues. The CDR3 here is CASSRDIIIRSYEQYF. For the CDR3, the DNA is TGTGCCAGCAGCCGTGACATTATTATTCGTTCCTACGAGCAGTACTTC.

Here the CDR3 DNA reads TGTGCCAGCAGCTTAGCGGGCATGCCAATTAGCAATCAGCCCCAGCATTTT. Translating it yields CASSLAGMPISNQPQHF. The rearrangement links TRBV7-2 to TRBJ1-5; D unresolved. Trimming took 0 bases from V and 0 from J, leaving 12 bases between them. The CDR3 is made up of 17 amino acids. CDR1 and CDR2 (germline): SGHTA, FQGNSA.

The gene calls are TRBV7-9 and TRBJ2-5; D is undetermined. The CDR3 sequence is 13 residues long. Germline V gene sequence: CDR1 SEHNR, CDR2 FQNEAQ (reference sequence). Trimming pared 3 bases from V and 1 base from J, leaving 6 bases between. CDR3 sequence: CASSFPPQETQYF. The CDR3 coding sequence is TGTGCCAGCAGCTTCCCCCCCCAAGAGACCCAGTACTTC.

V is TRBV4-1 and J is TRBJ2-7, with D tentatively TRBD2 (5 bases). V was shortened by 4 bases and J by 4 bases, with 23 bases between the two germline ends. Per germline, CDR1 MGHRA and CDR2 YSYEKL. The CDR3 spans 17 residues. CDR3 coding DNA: TGCGCCAGCAGCCGAAGTACAAGCGGAGGCGGCACATACGAGCAGTACTTC. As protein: CASSRSTSGGGTYEQYF.